The 6 T cell receptor beta chains presented below share a single source sample, sequenced in a study of cytomegalovirus exposure and HLA in healthy donors. Vbeta (60) and Jbeta (13) primers were used in the PCR. Clones were sequenced by immunoSEQ multiplex PCR, and TCRdb holds only the in-frame ones, with some missing. The sample records some 87,000 clones, roughly 80% being singletons. The sequenced material came from PBMCs. The receptors stem from a man aged 45-60 years in good health and CMV-seropositive.

The V and J genes are TRBV5-1 and TRBJ2-7; D is possibly TRBD1 (5 bases). This CDR3 has 14 amino acids. Germline CDR1 SGHRS, CDR2 YFSETQ. V lost 2 bases to trimming and J lost 3 bases, with 12 bases between them. Written as DNA, the CDR3 is TGCGCCAGCAGCTTAACAGGCGGCGGCTACGAGCAGTACTTC. Translating gives CASSLTGGGYEQYF.

The chain links TRBV19 to TRBJ1-3, with 8 bases matching TRBD1. J lost 0 bases, V lost 10 bases, and 5 bases had no gene match. Germline assignment: CDR1 LNHDA and CDR2 SQIVND (reference sequence). The CDR3 sequence is 14 residues long. The CDR3 region has the DNA TGTGCCACTACCACAGGGGGCTCTGGAAACACCATATATTTT. Amino acids: CATTTGGSGNTIYF.

The rearrangement uses TRBV5-8 and TRBJ1-1, with D maybe TRBD1 (5 bases). Germline V lookup: CDR1 SGHTS, CDR2 YDEGEE. V lost 1 base to trimming and J lost 4 bases, with 11 bases between them. The CDR3 runs 14 residues. The DNA of the CDR3 is TGTGCCAGCAGCTTGTTCGGGGGGGGCACTGAAGCTTTCTTT. It specifies CASSLFGGGTEAFF.

V and J are TRBV29-1 and TRBJ1-1, with D maybe TRBD1 (5 bases). Trimming cost V 7 bases and J 4 bases, with 16 bases left between them. The germline CDR1 and CDR2 sequences are SQVTM and ANQGSEA. This CDR3 spans 13 amino acids. In DNA, the CDR3 is TGCAGCGAATCGACGGCCGGGGGCACTGAAGCTTTCTTT. Translated, it gives CSESTAGGTEAFF.

The V call is TRBV5-1, the J call TRBJ2-2, with 8 bases identical to TRBD1. V shed 0 bases, J shed 2 bases, and the junction held 3 bases outside the gene matches. The CDR3 extends over 16 amino acids. Germline V gene sequence: CDR1 SGHRS, CDR2 YFSETQ. CDR3 bases: TGCGCCAGCAGCTTGGGGACAGGGACCAACACCGGGGAGCTGTTTTTT. Protein: CASSLGTGTNTGELFF.

CDR3 DNA sequence: TGCGCCAGCAACAGAGGGGGACAGGGCACAGATACGCAGTATTTT. Protein: CASNRGGQGTDTQYF. The J gene is TRBJ2-3, the V gene TRBV5-1; TRBD1 aligns across 8 bases. Per the germline V gene, CDR1 is SGHRS and CDR2 is YFSETQ. The junction had 7 bases not matched to a gene; V was cut back by 6 bases and J by 1 base. The CDR3 is 15 amino acids.